Listed below are T cell receptor beta chains from one sample, sequenced in a study of blood T cell repertoires in COVID-19. The data were produced by immunoSEQ multiplex PCR, yet TCRdb's version contains in-frame clones alone and is incomplete. The profile covers 210,000 or so clones, with 80% to 90% appearing a single time and under 3% taken by the ten largest. Material: peripheral blood. These receptors came from a man in his fifties with active or convalescent COVID-19. The conserved cysteine and the conserved F or W are not part of the CDR3 here.

j_call | v_call | cdr3_aa
TRBJ2-3 | TRBV29-1 | SVEEWLSTDTQY
TRBJ1-1 | TRBV4-2 | ASSLTGGGGVNTEAF
TRBJ2-2 | TRBV7-3 | ASSSPAGGRAGELF
TRBJ1-1 | TRBV21-1 | ASSKIGQEAF
TRBJ1-2 | TRBV6-6 | ASRPQENYGYT
TRBJ2-1 | TRBV19 | ASSVGTAYNEQF
TRBJ1-1 | TRBV6-1 | ASSEVSQGSTEAF
TRBJ2-7 | TRBV29-1 | SVGTGYEQY
TRBJ1-1 | TRBV6-1 | ASSEDRVEAF
TRBJ1-2 | TRBV30 | AWSARPGGGHFNYGYT
TRBJ1-4 | TRBV19 | ATGTGADEKLF
TRBJ2-1 | TRBV29-1 | SAGGPSGRVGDEQF
TRBJ2-7 | TRBV27 | ASSLRDRPYEQY
TRBJ1-1 | TRBV4-3 | ASSQETGGADTEAF
TRBJ2-7 | TRBV5-6 | ASNSREMGEQY
TRBJ1-6 | TRBV27 | ASSSNSPLH
TRBJ2-1 | TRBV7-9 | ASSPFSGVTYNEQF
TRBJ1-1 | TRBV4-1 | ASSQYPQGNTEAF
TRBJ2-1 | TRBV7-2 | ASSLGPLAGGSYNEQF
TRBJ2-5 | TRBV5-5 | ASSLRPLREETQY
TRBJ2-3 | TRBV5-1 | ASSLGGLLRATDTQY
TRBJ2-1 | TRBV27 | ASSLWRGADNEQF
TRBJ1-1 | TRBV30 | AWDRDRGFGGKAF
TRBJ2-2 | TRBV19 | ASTPTGWDTGELF
TRBJ1-1 | TRBV5-1 | ASTRYRGMNTEAF
TRBJ1-3 | TRBV19 | ASRRDRSSGNTIY
TRBJ1-1 | TRBV4-1 | ASSRVPGQGSTEAF
TRBJ2-1 | TRBV7-2 | ASSLAGQGLYEQF
TRBJ2-3 | TRBV5-1 | ASSLWGGTDTQY
TRBJ1-3 | TRBV5-1 | ASSLVQGADGNTIY
TRBJ2-1 | TRBV5-1 | ASSFSSGVLSSYNEQF
TRBJ2-7 | TRBV6-5 | ASSYGFQATSYEQY
TRBJ1-3 | TRBV12-3/TRBV12-4 | STGSGNTIY
TRBJ2-7 | TRBV5-1 | ASSMWERKGEQY
TRBJ2-3 | TRBV3-1/TRBV3-2 | ASSQDLAGSADTQY
TRBJ1-1 | TRBV5-1 | ASSKAGALTEAF
TRBJ2-4 | TRBV6-2/TRBV6-3 | ASSFVSPGRGKNIQY
TRBJ2-1 | TRBV5-4 | ASRLAGGHYNEQF
TRBJ2-5 | TRBV7-2 | ASSLVLGAVHRAQY
TRBJ1-3 | TRBV28 | ASSSGVGTIY
TRBJ2-3 | TRBV4-2 | ASSPSGGTSGTDTQY
TRBJ2-1 | TRBV30 | ASITGLGNEQF
TRBJ2-1 | TRBV6-4 | ASSDGTSGRLEQF
TRBJ1-5 | TRBV15 | ATSRDLQNQPQH
TRBJ1-6 | TRBV4-1 | ASSQVWSGGNSPLH
TRBJ1-3 | TRBV4-2 | ASSQDPRGNTIY
TRBJ1-2 | TRBV27 | ASSLGTGFGYT
TRBJ1-1 | TRBV18 | ASSPVGDEAF
TRBJ1-1 | TRBV21-1 | ASRRAGSGTREAF
TRBJ1-5 | TRBV18 | ASSPGGGWDQPQH
TRBJ1-5 | TRBV7-8 | ASSSLGGDSNQPQH
TRBJ2-1 | TRBV3-1/TRBV3-2 | ASSQGQRGYNEQF